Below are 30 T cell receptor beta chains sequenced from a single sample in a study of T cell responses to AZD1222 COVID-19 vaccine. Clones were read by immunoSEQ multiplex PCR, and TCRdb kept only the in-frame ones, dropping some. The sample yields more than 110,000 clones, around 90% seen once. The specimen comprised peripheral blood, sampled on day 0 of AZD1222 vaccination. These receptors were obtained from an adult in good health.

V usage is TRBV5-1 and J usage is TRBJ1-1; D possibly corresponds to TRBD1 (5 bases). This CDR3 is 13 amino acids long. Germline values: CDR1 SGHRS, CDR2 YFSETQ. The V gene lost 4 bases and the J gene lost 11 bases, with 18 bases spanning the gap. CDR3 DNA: TGCGCCAGCAGCGTGCTGGGGCCTGGGTTGGCTTTCTTT. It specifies CASSVLGPGLAFF.

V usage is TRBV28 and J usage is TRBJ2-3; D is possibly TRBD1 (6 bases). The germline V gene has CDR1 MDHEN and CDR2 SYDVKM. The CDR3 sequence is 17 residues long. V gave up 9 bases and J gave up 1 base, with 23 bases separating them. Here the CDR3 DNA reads TGTGCCAGTGCTTTCCATTACAGGGTTGATCGCACAGATACGCAGTATTTT. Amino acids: CASAFHYRVDRTDTQYF.

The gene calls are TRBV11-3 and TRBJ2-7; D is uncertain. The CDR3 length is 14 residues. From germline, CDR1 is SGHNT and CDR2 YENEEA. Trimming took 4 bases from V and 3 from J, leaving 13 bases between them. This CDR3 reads CASSYLGSDYEQYF. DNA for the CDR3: TGTGCCAGCAGCTACCTGGGCAGTGACTACGAGCAGTACTTC.

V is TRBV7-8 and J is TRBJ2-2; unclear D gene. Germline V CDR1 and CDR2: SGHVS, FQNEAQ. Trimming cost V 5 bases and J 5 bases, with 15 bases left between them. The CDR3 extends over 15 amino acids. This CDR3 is CASSPRHQATGELFF. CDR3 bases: TGTGCCAGCAGCCCCCGACACCAAGCGACCGGGGAGCTGTTTTTT.

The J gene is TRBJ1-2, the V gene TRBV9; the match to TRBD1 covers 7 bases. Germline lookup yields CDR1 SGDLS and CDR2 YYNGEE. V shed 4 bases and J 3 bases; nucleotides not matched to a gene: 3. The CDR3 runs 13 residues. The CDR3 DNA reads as TGTGCCAGCAGCCGCACAGGGGACTATGGCTACACCTTC. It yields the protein CASSRTGDYGYTF.

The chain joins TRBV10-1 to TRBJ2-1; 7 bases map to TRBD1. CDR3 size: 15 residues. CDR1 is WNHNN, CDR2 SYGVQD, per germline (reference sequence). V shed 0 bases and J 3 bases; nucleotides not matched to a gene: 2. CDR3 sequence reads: CASSESGTDYNEQFF. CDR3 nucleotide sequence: TGCGCCAGCAGTGAGTCGGGGACAGACTACAATGAGCAGTTCTTC.

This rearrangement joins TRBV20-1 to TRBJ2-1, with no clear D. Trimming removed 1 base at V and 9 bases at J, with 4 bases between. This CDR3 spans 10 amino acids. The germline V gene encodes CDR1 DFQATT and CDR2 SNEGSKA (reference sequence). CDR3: CSARGGEQFF. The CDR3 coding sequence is TGCAGTGCTAGAGGCGGTGAGCAGTTCTTC.

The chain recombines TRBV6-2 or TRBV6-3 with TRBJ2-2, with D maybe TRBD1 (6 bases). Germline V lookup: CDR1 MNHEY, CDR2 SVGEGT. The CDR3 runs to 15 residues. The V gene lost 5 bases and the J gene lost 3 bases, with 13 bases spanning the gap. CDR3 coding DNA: TGTGCCAGCAGTGCAGGGGATATTGACACCGGGGAGCTGTTTTTT. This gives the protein CASSAGDIDTGELFF.

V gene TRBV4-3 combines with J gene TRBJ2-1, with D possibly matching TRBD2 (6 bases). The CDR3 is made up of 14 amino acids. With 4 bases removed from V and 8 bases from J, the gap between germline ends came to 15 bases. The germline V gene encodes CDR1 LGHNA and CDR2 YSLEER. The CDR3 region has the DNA TGCGCCAGCAGCCCCAGGAGGGCAATCCATGAGCAGTTCTTC. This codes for CASSPRRAIHEQFF.

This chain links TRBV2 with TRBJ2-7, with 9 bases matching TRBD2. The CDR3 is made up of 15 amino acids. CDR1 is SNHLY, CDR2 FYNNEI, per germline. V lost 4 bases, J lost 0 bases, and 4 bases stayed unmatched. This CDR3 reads CASSGFSGSSYEQYF. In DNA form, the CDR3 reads TGTGCCAGCAGTGGGTTTAGCGGGAGCTCCTACGAGCAGTACTTC.

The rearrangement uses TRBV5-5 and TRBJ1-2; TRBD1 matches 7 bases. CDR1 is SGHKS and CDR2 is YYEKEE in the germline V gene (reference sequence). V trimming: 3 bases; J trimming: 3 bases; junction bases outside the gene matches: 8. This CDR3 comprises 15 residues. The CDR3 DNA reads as TGTGCCAGCAGCTCAAACAGGGGAGTAGACTATGGCTACACCTTC. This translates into CASSSNRGVDYGYTF. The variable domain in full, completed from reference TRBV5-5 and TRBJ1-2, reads DAGVTQSPTHLIKTRGQQVTLRCSPISGHKSVSWYQQVLGQGPQFIFQYYEKEERGRGNFPDRFSARQFPNYSSELNVNALLLGDSALYLCASSSNRGVDYGYTFGSGTRLTVV.

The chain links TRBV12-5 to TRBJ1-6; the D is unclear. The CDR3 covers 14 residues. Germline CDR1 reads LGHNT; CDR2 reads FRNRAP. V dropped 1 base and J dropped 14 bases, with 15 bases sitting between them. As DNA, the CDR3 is TGTGCTAGTGGTTTGGGGACCTTAGCGGAAACCCTCCACTTT. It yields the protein CASGLGTLAETLHF.

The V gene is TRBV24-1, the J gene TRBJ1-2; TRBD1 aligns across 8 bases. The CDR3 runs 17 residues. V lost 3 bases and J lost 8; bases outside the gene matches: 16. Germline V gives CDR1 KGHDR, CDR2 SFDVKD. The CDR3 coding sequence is TGTGCCACCAGTGATAGGGACAGGACTAAGGGGGATAGAGGCTACACCTTC. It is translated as CATSDRDRTKGDRGYTF.

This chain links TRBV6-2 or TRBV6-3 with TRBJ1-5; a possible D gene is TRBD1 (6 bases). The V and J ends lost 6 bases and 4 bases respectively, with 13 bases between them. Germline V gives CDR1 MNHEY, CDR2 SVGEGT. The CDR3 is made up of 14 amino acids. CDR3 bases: TGTGCCAGCAGCTCCGGGACACCTAATCAGCCCCAGCATTTT. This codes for CASSSGTPNQPQHF.

CDR3 nucleotides: TGTGCCAGCAGTGAAGCGCCGGCCGGGCTTTCCTATGGCTACACCTTC. Protein product: CASSEAPAGLSYGYTF. This chain uses TRBV2 with TRBJ1-2, with unresolved D. The CDR3 spans 16 residues. V gave up 0 bases and J gave up 4 bases, with 15 bases separating them. In germline, CDR1 is SNHLY, CDR2 FYNNEI.

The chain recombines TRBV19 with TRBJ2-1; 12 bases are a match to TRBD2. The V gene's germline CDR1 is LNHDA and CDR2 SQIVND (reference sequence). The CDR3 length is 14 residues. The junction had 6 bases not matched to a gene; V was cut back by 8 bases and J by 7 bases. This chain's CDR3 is CASRLAGGPNEQFF. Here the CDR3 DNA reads TGTGCCAGTCGTCTAGCGGGAGGGCCGAATGAGCAGTTCTTC.

As DNA, the CDR3 is TGTGCCAGCAGCGCCTTAGGAAACACCATATATTTT. Its translation: CASSALGNTIYF. The rearrangement joins TRBV14 to TRBJ1-3, with D unclear. The CDR3 has 12 residues. The ends were cut back, 5 bases at V and 4 bases at J, with 6 bases in the middle. CDR1 and CDR2 from the germline V gene are SGHDN and FVKESK. The entire variable domain, with the rest obtained from reference TRBV14 and TRBJ1-3, is as follows: EAGVTQFPSHSVIEKGQTVTLRCDPISGHDNLYWYRRVMGKEIKFLLHFVKESKQDESGMPNNRFLAERTGGTYSTLKVQPAELEDSGVYFCASSALGNTIYFGEGSWLTVV.

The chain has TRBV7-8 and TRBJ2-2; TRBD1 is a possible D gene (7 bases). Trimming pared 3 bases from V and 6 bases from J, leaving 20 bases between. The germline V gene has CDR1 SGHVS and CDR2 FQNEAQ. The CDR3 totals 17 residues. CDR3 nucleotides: TGTGCCAGCAGCTTCTTCGGCACAGGGGAGGTGTCCGGGGAGCTGTTTTTT. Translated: CASSFFGTGEVSGELFF.

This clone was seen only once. CDR3 nucleotide sequence: TGTGCCAGCAGTCAACTTTCAGGGACGGGTTCACCCCTCCACTTT. Encoded protein: CASSQLSGTGSPLHF. The rearrangement links TRBV6-5 to TRBJ1-6, with a tentative D call TRBD1 (5 bases). Germline-derived CDR1 and CDR2 are MNHEY and SVGAGI. The CDR3 has 15 residues. V was shortened by 5 bases and J by 9 bases, with 17 bases between the two germline ends.

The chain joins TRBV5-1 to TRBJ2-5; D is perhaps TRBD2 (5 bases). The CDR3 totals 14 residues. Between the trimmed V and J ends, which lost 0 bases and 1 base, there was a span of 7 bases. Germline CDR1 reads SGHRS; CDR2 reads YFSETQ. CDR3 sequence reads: CASSLVTSQETQYF. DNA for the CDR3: TGCGCCAGCAGCTTGGTAACTAGCCAAGAGACCCAGTACTTC.

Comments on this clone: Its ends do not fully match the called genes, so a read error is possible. CDR3 region: CASSLTPSSEQYF. The CDR3 DNA is TGTGCCAGCAGTTTAACCCCCTCCTCCGAGCAGTACTTC. V is TRBV28 and J is TRBJ2-7; D not resolved. Germline values: CDR1 MDHEN, CDR2 SYDVKM. The CDR3 contains 13 residues.

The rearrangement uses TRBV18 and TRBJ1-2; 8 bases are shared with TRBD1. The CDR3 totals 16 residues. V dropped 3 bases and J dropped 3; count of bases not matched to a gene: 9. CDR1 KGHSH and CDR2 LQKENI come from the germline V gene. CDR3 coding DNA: TGTGCCAGCTCACCCCGGGACAGGACGGACCACTATGGCTACACCTTC. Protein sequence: CASSPRDRTDHYGYTF.

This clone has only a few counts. The CDR3 protein is CASTSGTEISPLHF. The CDR3 bases are TGTGCCAGCACCTCGGGGACCGAAATTTCACCCCTCCACTTT. The chain employs TRBV6-6 and TRBJ1-6; tentative D call: TRBD1 (5 bases). Germline CDR1 MNHNY, CDR2 SVGAGI (reference sequence). The length of the CDR3 is 14 residues. V dropped 7 bases and J dropped 9 bases, with 16 bases sitting between them.

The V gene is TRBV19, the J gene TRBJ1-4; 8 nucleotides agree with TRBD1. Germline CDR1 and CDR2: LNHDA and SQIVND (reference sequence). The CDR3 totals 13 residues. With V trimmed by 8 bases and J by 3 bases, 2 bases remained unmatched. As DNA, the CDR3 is TGTGCCAGTTCGGGACAGGCTAATGAAAAACTGTTTTTT. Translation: CASSGQANEKLFF.

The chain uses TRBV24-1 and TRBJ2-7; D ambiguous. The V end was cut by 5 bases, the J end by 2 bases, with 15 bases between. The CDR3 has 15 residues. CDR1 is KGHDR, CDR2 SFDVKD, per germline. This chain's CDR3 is CATSGWAGSTYEQYF. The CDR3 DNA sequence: TGTGCCACCAGTGGATGGGCCGGGTCCACCTACGAGCAGTACTTC.

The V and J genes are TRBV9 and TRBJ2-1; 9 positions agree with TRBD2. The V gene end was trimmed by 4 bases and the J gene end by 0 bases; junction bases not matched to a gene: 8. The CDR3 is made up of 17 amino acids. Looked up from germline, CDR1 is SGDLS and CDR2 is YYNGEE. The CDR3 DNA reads TGTGCCAGCAGCCCAGATAGCGGGAGCAGCTCCTACAATGAGCAGTTCTTC. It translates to CASSPDSGSSSYNEQFF. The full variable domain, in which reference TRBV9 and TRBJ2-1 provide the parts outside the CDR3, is DSGVTQTPKHLITATGQRVTLRCSPRSGDLSVYWYQQSLDQGLQFLIQYYNGEERAKGNILERFSAQQFPDLHSELNLSSLELGDSALYFCASSPDSGSSSYNEQFFGPGTRLTVL.

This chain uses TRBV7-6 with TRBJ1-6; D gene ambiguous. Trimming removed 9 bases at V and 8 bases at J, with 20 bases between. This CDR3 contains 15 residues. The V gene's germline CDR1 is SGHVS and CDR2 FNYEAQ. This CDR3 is CARILPRVRDSPLHF. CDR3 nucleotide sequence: TGTGCCAGAATACTCCCGCGGGTCCGGGATTCACCCCTCCACTTT.

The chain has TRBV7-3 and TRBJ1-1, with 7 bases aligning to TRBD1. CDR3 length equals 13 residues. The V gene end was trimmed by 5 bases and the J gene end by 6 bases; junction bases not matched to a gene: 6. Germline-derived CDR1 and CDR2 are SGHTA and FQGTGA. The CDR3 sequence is CASSPTGVPEAFF. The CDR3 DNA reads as TGTGCCAGCAGCCCAACAGGGGTCCCTGAAGCTTTCTTT.

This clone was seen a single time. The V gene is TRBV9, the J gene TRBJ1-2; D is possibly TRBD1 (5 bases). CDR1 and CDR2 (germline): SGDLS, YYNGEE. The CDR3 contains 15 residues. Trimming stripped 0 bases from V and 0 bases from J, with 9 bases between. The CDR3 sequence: CASSVEPGTNYGYTF. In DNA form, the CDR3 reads TGTGCCAGCAGCGTAGAACCAGGGACTAACTATGGCTACACCTTC.

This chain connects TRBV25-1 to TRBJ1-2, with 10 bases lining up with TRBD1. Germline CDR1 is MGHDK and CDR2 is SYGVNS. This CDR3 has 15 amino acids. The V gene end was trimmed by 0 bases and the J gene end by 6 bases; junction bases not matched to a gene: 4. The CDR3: CASSEYPDRGHGYTF. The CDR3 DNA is TGTGCCAGCAGTGAATACCCCGACAGGGGGCATGGCTACACCTTC.